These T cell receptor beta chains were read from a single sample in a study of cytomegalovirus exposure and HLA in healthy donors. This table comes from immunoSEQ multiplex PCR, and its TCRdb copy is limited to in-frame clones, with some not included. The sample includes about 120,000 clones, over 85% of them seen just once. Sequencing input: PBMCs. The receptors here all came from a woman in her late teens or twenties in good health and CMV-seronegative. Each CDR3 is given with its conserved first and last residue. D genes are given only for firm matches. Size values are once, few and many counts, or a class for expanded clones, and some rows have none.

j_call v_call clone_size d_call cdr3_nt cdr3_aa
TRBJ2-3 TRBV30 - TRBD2 TGTGCCTGGAGTAACCTAGCGGGGGGGGCCACAGATACGCAGTATTTT CAWSNLAGGATDTQYF
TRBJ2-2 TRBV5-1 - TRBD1 TGCGCCAGCAGACCCGGACAGGGGGTTACCGGGGAGCTGTTTTTT CASRPGQGVTGELFF
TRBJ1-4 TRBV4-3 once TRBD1 TGCGCCAGCAGCCAAGATCCAGGGGGTGGTAGTGAAAAACTGTTTTTT CASSQDPGGGSEKLFF
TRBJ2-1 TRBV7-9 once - TGTGCCAGCAGCTTATTCCCAGCGGGCAATTACAATGAGCAGTTCTTC CASSLFPAGNYNEQFF
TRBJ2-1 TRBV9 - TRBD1 TGTGCCAGCAGCGACACCCCGGGACAGGGGTCCTACAATGAGCAGTTCTTC CASSDTPGQGSYNEQFF
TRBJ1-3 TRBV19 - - TGTGCCAGCAGCCGGGATCTCTCTGGAAACACCATATATTTT CASSRDLSGNTIYF
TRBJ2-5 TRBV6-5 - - TGTGCCAGCAGTTGGAACAGCCAAGAGACCCAGTACTTC CASSWNSQETQYF
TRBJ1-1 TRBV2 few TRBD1 TGTGCCAGCAGTGGGAACAGGGGCGGCTCTGAAGCTTTCTTT CASSGNRGGSEAFF
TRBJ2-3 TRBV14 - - TGTGCCAGCAAGCATCGATCCACAGATACGCAGTATTTT CASKHRSTDTQYF
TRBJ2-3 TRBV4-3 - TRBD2 TGCGCCAGCGGCCAACGGGGGGGTCAAGGAGACACAGATACGCAGTATTTT CASGQRGGQGDTDTQYF
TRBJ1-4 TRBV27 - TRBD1 TGTGCCAGCAAAATACAGGGGGCGGTAGAAAAACTGTTTTTT CASKIQGAVEKLFF
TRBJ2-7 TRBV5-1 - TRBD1 TGCGCCAGCAGCATACCGACAGGGGGCGAGCAGTACTTC CASSIPTGGEQYF
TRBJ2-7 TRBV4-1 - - TGCGCCAGCAGCCCAGGTGCACTTTCCTACGAGCAGTACTTC CASSPGALSYEQYF
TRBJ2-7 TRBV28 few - TGTGCCATCGGGGGCGGGGGATACGAGCAGTACTTC CAIGGGGYEQYF
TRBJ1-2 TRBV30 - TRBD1 TGTGCCTGGAACCGGAGACAGGGAAATGGCTACACCTTC CAWNRRQGNGYTF
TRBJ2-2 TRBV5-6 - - TGTGCCAGCAGCGTCACCTACAGGGCGGCCGGGGAGCTGTTTTTT CASSVTYRAAGELFF
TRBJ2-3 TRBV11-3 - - TGTGCCAGCAGCACCCGGAAGACTAGTCCCATGGGAGATACGCAGTATTTT CASSTRKTSPMGDTQYF
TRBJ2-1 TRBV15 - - TGTGCCACCAGCAGAGATCCGAGCGCATTCTCCTACAATGAGCAGTTCTTC CATSRDPSAFSYNEQFF
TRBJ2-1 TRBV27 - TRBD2 TGTGCCAGCAGTTACCCGAGCGGGAGGGCGTCCTACAATGAGCAGTTCTTC CASSYPSGRASYNEQFF
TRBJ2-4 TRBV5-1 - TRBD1 TGCGCCAGCCGACCTGGGACAGAGGAAGCCAAAAACATTCAGTACTTC CASRPGTEEAKNIQYF